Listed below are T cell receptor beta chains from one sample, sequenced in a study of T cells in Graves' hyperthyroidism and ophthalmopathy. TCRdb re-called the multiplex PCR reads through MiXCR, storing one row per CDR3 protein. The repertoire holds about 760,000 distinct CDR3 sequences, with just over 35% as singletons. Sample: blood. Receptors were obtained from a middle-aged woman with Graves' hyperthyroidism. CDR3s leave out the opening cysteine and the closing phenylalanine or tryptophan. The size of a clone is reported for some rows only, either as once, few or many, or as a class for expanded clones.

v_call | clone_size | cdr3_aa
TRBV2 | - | AGSFVQGVPANYGYT
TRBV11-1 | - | ASSPGAGGFYEQY
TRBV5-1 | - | ASSTGQDYYGYT
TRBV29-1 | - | SHGQGKTEAF
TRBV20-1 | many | SAGDRSEQY
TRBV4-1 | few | ASSWGQGMSYGYT
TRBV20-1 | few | SARRSGTSTGEQY
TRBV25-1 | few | AVWGYGGYT
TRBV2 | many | ASRDSISNQPQH
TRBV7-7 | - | ASSLSSSGSPYNEQF
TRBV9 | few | ASSVGWGQSYEQY
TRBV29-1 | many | SVEGGGVGEETQY
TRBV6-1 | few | ASSSRGGPMTGELF
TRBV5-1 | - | ASSRGTGTTGELF
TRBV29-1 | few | SVQGGGNTEA
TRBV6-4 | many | ASAGQGNTGELF